This T cell receptor (beta chain) was retrieved from a study of early T cells in non-severe SARS-CoV-2 infection. Study summary: The study sequenced bulk RNA from unsorted whole blood, with chains unpaired. Study-wide findings and caveats: VDJdb matching favored anti-spike CD8 responses, missing private and CD4 specificities.

Unique molecular identifiers were affixed to single, distinct cDNA molecules. Via MiXCR, TCRdb re-called the 5' RACE reads, giving one row per CDR3 protein. The data contain roughly 29,000 distinct CDR3 sequences, 2.5% to 3.5% of them seen just once; the ten biggest clones take up under 0.75%. Germline CDR1 LNHDA, CDR2 SQIVND (reference sequence). CDR3 size: 15 residues. Trimming left V 6 bases short and J 3 bases short, with 17 bases between. This clonotype was recorded at least ten times. What it binds is unknown. The specimen sequenced was whole blood. The chain combines TRBV19 with TRBJ1-2, with no clear D. The sequence derives from an adult who was a healthcare worker with PCR-confirmed SARS-CoV-2 infection or an uninfected control (not recorded which). This CDR3 is CASSPAWQSHYGYTF. The CDR3 DNA sequence: TGTGCCAGTAGCCCGGCCTGGCAGAGCCACTATGGCTACACCTTC.